This TCR beta chain was identified during a study of T cells in Graves' hyperthyroidism and ophthalmopathy. Notes on the study in general: Most clonotypes that expanded in the thyroid above 0.001 also showed up in blood.

No progression to ophthalmopathy during 18 months of follow-up defined stable disease. This clonotype was recorded at least ten times. Its specificity is unknown. CDR3 length: 15 amino acids. The trim removed 6 bases at V and 2 bases at J, leaving 1 base unmatched. Amplified TCR beta CDR3 regions came from RNA transcripts. The HTBI set primed first-round TCR CDR3 RT-PCR. TCRdb called the multiplex PCR reads again in MiXCR, with one record for every CDR3 protein. Altogether 300,000 or so distinct CDR3 sequences are present, about 18% being singletons, with the ten largest covering around 54%. The source of this sequence is a woman aged 45 to 65 with Graves' hyperthyroidism. The chain recombines TRBV12-3 or TRBV12-4 with TRBJ2-1; the match to TRBD2 covers 13 bases. Sequenced material: blood. The CDR3 DNA follows: TGTGCCAGCAGACTAGCGGGGGGGCCCTACAATGAGCAGTTCTTC. It yields the protein CASRLAGGPYNEQFF.